Described below is a single TCR beta chain sequence and its context. Its antigen remains unidentified. This record comes from a study of blood T cells in healthy people across ages. Study-wide context: With template switching, about one barcoded beta molecule was captured per two T cells. Whole-study results and caveats: There was a strong correlation between TCR beta diversity and naive T cell percentage. The study could not conclusively compare naive and antigen-experienced cells, given its unsorted PBMCs.

Next came a second PCR, run for about 6 to 11 cycles, which used a sample-barcoded 5' primer along with a J-beta primer mix. In TCRdb, the 5' RACE reads were re-called with MiXCR into one record per CDR3 protein. Among a few hundred thousand distinct CDR3 sequences, around 30% were seen once, and the ten largest hold 29%. Germline lookup yields CDR1 DFQATT and CDR2 SNEGSKA (reference sequence). The CDR3 covers 17 residues. V gave up 0 bases and J gave up 8 bases; unmatched junction bases: 15. This rearrangement joins TRBV20-1 to TRBJ1-4; 7 positions match TRBD1. The material sequenced was blood. This TCR was recovered from a woman aged 65 to 85 in good health. The chain's CDR3 is CSARDHGGRGSVEKLFF. The CDR3 nucleotides are TGCAGTGCTAGAGATCACGGGGGCAGGGGGTCCGTGGAAAAACTGTTTTTT.